The sample holds a few counts of the clone carrying this T cell receptor (beta chain). Its antigen is currently unknown. The sample providers were healthy Caucasian people from Russia, aged about 6 to 100. This entry is derived from a study of blood T cells in healthy people across ages. The study, taken as a whole, reports: While age rose, TCR beta diversity per million T cells dropped in a roughly linear way.

V lost 6 bases, J lost 0 bases, and 9 bases stayed unmatched. This CDR3 comprises 16 residues. The germline V gene encodes CDR1 ENHRY and CDR2 SYGVKD. Alongside a J-beta primer mix, a sample-barcoded 5' primer served in a second PCR lasting roughly 7 to 11 cycles. Each cDNA molecule was tagged by a template-switch adaptor with 12 random nucleotides. TCRdb itself ran the 5' RACE reads through MiXCR, one entry per CDR3 protein. Among fewer than 1.5 million distinct CDR3 sequences listed, approximately 42% were seen once. The chain carries TRBV10-3 and TRBJ2-7; 9 bases are a match to TRBD1. This TCR came from a woman aged 18 to 35 in good health. Sequenced: blood. The CDR3 bases are TGTGCCATCAGACCCACAGGGGGCATGAGCTCCTACGAGCAGTACTTC. Protein: CAIRPTGGMSSYEQYF.